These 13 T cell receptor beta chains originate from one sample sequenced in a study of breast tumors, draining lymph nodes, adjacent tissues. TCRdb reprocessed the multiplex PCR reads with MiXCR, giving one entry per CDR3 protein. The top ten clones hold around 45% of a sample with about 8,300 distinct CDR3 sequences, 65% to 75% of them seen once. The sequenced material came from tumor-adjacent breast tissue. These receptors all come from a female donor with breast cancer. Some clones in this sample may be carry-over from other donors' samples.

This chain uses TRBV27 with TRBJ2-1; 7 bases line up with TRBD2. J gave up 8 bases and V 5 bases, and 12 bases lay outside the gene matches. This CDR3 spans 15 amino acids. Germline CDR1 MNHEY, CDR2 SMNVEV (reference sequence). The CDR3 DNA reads TGTGCCAGCAGTCCCTGGGGGGGGAGAACCGATGAGCAGTTCTTC. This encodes CASSPWGGRTDEQFF.

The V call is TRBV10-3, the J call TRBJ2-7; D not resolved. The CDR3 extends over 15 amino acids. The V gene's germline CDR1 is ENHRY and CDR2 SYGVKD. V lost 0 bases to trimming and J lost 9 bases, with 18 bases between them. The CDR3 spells CAISESGQEWGLQYF. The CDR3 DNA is TGTGCCATCAGTGAGTCTGGGCAGGAGTGGGGTTTGCAGTACTTC.

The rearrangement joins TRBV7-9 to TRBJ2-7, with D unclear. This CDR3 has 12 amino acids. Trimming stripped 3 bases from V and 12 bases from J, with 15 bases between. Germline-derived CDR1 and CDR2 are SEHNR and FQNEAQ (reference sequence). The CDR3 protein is CASSLTKMGAYF. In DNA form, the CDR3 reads TGTGCCAGCAGCTTGACCAAAATGGGCGCGTACTTC.

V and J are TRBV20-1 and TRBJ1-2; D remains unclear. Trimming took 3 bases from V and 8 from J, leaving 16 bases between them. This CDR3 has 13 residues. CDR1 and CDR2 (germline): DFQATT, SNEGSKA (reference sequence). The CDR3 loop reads CSASRGYTDGYTF. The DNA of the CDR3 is TGCAGTGCTAGCCGAGGGTATACGGACGGCTACACCTTC.

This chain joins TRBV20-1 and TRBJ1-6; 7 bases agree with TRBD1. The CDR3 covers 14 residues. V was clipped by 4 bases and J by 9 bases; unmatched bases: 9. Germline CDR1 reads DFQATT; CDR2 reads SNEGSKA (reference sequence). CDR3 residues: CSATLGQEFSPLHF. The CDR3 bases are TGCAGTGCTACACTCGGACAGGAGTTTTCACCCCTCCACTTT.

The CDR3 loop reads CASTTRKQGRYEQYF. CDR3 DNA: TGTGCCAGCACTACTAGAAAACAGGGTCGGTACGAGCAGTACTTC. The J gene is TRBJ2-7, the V gene TRBV3-1, with TRBD1 as a possible D gene (6 bases). The ends were cut back, 7 bases at V and 4 bases at J, with 20 bases in the middle. The germline CDR1 and CDR2 sequences are LGHDT and YNNKEL (reference sequence). The CDR3 totals 15 residues.

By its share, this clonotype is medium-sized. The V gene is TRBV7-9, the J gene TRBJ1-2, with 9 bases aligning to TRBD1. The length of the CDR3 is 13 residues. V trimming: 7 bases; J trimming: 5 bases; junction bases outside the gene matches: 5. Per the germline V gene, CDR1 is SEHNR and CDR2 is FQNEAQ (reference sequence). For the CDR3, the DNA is TGTGCCAGCACCAAGGGACAGGGATATGGCTACACCTTC. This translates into CASTKGQGYGYTF. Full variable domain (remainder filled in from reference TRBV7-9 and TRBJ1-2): DTGVSQNPRHKITKRGQNVTFRCDPISEHNRLYWYRQTLGQGPEFLTYFQNEAQLEKSRLLSDRFSAERPKGSFSTLEIQRTEQGDSAMYLCASTKGQGYGYTFGSGTRLTVV.

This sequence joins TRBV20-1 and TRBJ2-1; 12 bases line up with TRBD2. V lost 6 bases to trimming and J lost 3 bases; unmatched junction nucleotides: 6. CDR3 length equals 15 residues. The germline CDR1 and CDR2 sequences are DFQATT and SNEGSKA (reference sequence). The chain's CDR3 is CSARTSGELYNEQFF. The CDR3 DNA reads TGCAGTGCAAGGACTAGCGGGGAGCTCTACAATGAGCAGTTCTTC.

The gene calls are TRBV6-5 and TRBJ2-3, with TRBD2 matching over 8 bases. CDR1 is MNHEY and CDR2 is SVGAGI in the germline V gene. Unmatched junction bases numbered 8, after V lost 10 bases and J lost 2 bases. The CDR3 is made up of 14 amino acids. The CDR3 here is CATKRELNTDTQYF. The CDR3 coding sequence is TGTGCCACCAAGCGGGAGTTGAACACAGATACGCAGTATTTT.

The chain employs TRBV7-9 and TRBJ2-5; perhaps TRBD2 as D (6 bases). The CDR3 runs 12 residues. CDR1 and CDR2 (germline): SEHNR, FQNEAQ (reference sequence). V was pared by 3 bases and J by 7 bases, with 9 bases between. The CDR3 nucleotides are TGTGCCAGCAGCTTCCAGGAGGGGACCCAGTACTTC. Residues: CASSFQEGTQYF.

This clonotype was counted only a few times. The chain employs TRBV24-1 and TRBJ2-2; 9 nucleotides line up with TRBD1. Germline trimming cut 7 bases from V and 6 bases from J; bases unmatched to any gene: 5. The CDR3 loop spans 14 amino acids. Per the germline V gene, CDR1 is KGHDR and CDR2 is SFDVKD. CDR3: CATSGTGHPGELFF. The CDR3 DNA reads TGTGCCACCAGCGGGACAGGGCACCCCGGGGAGCTGTTTTTT.

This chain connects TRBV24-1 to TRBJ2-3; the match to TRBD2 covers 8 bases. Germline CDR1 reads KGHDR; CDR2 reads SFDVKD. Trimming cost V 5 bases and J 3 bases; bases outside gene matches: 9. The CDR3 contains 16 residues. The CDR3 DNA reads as TGTGCCACCAGTGTCCCAGGGAGCGGGAGTACAGATACGCAGTATTTT. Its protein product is CATSVPGSGSTDTQYF.

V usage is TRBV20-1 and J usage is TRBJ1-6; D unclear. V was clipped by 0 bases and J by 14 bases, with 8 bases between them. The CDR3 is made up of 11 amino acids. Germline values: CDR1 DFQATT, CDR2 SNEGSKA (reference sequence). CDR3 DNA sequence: TGCAGTGCTAGAGAGTTGTGGGCCCTCCACTTT. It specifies CSARELWALHF.